The present T cell receptor (beta chain) was sequenced within a study of control samples from healthy donors and cancer patients. Germline loops: CDR1 SNHLY, CDR2 FYNNEI. V lost 4 bases and J 5 bases, leaving 8 bases between the germline ends. CDR3 length: 12 residues. The method was immunoSEQ multiplex PCR; TCRdb's version includes in-frame clones alone and lacks a portion of them. The data contain about 94,000 clones, 75% to 95% of them singletons. This sequence joins TRBV2 and TRBJ1-2, with D tentatively TRBD1 (5 bases). Sequenced input: blood. The receptor comes from a woman in her late teens or twenties in good health. CDR3 nucleotides: TGTGCCAGCAGTGGACAGCCTTATGGCTACACCTTC. Its protein product is CASSGQPYGYTF.